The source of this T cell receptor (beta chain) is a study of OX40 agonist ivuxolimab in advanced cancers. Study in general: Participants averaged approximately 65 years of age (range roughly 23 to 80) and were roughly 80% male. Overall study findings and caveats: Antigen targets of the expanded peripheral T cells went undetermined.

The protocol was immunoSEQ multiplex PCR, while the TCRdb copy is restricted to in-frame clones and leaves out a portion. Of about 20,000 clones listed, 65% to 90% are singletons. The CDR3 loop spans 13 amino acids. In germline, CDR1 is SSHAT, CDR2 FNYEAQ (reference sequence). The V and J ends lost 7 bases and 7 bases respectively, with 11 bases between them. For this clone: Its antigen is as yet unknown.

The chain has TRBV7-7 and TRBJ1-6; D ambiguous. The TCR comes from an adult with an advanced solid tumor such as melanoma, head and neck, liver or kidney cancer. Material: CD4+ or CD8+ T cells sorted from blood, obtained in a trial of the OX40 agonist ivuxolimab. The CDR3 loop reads CASTGSGNSPLHF. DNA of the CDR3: TGTGCCAGCACTGGGTCGGGAAATTCACCCCTCCACTTT.